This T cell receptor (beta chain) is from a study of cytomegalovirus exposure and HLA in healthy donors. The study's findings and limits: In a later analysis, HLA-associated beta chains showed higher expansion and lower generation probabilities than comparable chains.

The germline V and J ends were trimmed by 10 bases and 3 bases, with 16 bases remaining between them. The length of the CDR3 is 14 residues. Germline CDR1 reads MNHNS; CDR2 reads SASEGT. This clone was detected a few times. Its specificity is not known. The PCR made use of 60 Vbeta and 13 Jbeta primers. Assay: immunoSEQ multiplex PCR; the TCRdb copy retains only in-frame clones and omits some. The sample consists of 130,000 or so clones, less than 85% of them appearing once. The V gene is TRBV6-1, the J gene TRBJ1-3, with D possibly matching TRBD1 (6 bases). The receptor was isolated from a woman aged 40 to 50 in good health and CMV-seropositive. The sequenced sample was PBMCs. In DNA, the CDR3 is TGTGCCACCCTCGAAGGGGGTGTTGGAAACACCATATATTTT. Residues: CATLEGGVGNTIYF.